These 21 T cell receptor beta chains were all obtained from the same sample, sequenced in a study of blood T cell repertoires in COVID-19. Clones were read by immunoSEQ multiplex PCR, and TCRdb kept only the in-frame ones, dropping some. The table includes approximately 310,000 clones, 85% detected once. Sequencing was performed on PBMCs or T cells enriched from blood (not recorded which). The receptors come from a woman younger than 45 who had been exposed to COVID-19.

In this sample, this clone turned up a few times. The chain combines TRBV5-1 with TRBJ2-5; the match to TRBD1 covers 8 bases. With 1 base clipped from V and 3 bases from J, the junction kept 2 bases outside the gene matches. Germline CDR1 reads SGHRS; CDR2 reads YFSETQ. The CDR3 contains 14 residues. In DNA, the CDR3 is TGCGCCAGCAGCTTGCAACAGGGGGAAGAGACCCAGTACTTC. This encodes CASSLQQGEETQYF.

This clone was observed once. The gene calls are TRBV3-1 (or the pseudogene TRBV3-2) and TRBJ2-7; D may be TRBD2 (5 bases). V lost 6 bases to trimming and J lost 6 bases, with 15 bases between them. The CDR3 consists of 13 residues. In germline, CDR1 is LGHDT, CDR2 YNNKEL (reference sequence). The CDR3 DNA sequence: TGTGCCAGCAGGGAGAGAGCGGCGGGCGAGCAGTACTTC. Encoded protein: CASRERAAGEQYF.

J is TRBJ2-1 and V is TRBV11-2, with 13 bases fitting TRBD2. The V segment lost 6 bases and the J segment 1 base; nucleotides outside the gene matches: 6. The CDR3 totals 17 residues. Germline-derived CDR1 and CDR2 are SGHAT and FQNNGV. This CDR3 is CASRVWGLAGSYNEQFF. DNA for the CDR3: TGTGCCAGCAGAGTTTGGGGACTAGCGGGATCCTACAATGAGCAGTTCTTC.

Here the CDR3 reads CASSAPGTSGRARIYEQYF. CDR3 in DNA: TGTGCCAGCAGCGCACCCGGGACTAGCGGGAGGGCCCGTATATACGAGCAGTACTTC. This sequence joins TRBV2 and TRBJ2-7; 16 nucleotides agree with TRBD2. Germline CDR1 is SNHLY and CDR2 is FYNNEI. The V gene end was trimmed by 6 bases and the J gene end by 4 bases; junction bases not matched to a gene: 15. The CDR3 consists of 19 residues.

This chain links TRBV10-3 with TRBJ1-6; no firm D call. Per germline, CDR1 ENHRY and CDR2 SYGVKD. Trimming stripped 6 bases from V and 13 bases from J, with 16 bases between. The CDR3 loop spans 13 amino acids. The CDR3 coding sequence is TGTGCCATCAGCGGGGATAACCACCCCCCCCTCCACTTT. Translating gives CAISGDNHPPLHF.

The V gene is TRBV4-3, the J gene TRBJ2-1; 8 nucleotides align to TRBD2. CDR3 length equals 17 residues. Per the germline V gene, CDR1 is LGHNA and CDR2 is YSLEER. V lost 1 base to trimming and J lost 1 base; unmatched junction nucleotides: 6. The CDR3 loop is CASSQGLAGRSYNEQFF. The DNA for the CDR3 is TGCGCCAGCAGCCAAGGTTTAGCGGGGAGATCCTACAATGAGCAGTTCTTC.

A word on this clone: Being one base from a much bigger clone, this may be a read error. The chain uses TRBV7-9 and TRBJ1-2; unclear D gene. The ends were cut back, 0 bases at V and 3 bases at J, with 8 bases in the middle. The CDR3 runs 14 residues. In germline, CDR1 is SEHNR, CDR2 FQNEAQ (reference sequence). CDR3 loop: CASSLAREDYGYTF. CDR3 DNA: TGTGCCAGCAGCTTAGCCCGGGAGGACTATGGCTACACCTTC.

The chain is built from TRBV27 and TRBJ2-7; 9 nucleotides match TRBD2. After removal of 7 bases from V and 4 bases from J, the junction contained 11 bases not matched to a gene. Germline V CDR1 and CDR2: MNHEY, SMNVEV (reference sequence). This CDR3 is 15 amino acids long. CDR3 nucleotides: TGTGCCAGCACCCCAGGGGGACTAGCAGATTACGAGCAGTACTTC. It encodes CASTPGGLADYEQYF.

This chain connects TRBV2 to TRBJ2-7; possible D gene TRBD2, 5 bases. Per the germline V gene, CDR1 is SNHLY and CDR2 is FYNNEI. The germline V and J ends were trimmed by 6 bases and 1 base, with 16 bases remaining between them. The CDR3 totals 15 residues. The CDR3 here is CASRPERGPSYEQYF. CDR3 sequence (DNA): TGTGCCAGCAGACCAGAAAGAGGGCCTTCCTACGAGCAGTACTTC.

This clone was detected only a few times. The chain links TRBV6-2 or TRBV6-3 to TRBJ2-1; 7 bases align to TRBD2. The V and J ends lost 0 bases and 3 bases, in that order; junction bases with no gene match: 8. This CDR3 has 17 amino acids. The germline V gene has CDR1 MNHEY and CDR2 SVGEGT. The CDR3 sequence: CASSYSSPAGIYNEQFF. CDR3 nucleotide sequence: TGTGCCAGCAGTTACTCGAGCCCAGCGGGGATCTACAATGAGCAGTTCTTC.

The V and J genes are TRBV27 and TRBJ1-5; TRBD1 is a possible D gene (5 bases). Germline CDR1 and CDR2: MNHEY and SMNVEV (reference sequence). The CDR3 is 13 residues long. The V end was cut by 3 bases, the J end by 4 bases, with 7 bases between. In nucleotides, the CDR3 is TGTGCCAGCAGTTTCGGGGGGAATCAGCCCCAGCATTTT. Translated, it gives CASSFGGNQPQHF.

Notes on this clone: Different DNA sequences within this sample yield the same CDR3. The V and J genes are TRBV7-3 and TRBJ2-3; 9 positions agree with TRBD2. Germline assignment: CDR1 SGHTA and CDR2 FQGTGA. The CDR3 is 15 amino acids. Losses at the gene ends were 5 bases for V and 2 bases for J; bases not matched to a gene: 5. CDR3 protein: CASSPTSGYTDTQYF. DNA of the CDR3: TGTGCCAGCAGCCCGACTAGCGGATACACAGATACGCAGTATTTT.

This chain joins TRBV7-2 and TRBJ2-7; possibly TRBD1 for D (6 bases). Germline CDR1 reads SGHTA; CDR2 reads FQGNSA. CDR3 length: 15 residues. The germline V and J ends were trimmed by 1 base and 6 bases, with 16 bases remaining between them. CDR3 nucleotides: TGTGCCAGCAGCTTAGATTGGGGGCCTGGTTTCGAGCAGTACTTC. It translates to CASSLDWGPGFEQYF. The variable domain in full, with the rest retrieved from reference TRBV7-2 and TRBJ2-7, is GAGVSQSPSNKVTEKGKDVELRCDPISGHTALYWYRQSLGQGLEFLIYFQGNSAPDKSGLPSDRFSAERTGGSVSTLTIQRTQQEDSAVYLCASSLDWGPGFEQYFGPGTRLTVT.

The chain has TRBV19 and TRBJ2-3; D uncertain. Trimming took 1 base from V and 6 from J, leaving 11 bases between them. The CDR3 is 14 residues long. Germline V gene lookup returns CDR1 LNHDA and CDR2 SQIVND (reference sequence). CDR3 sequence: CASSIGGGWDTQYF. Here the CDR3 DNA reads TGTGCCAGTAGTATAGGAGGCGGTTGGGATACGCAGTATTTT.

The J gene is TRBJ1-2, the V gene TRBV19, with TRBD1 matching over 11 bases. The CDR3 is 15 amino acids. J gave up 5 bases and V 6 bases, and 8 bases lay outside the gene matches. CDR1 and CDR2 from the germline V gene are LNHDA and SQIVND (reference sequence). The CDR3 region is CASSRDRGVRYGYTF. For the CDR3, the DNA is TGTGCCAGTAGCCGGGACAGGGGGGTTCGGTATGGCTACACCTTC. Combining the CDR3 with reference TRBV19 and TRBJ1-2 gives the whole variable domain DGGITQSPKYLFRKEGQNVTLSCEQNLNHDAMYWYRQDPGQGLRLIYYSQIVNDFQKGDIAEGYSVSREKKESFPLTVTSAQKNPTAFYLCASSRDRGVRYGYTFGSGTRLTVV.

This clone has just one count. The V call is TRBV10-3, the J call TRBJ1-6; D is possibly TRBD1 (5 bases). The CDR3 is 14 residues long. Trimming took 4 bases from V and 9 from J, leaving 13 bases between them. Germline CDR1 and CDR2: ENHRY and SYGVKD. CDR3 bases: TGTGCCATCAGTGCTGGGACGGAGGGTTCACCCCTCCACTTT. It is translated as CAISAGTEGSPLHF.

The CDR3 loop reads CASRLGTGANYGYTF. CDR3 nucleotide sequence: TGTGCCAGCAGGCTAGGGACAGGGGCAAACTATGGCTACACCTTC. This rearrangement joins TRBV6-5 to TRBJ1-2; 10 bases are a match to TRBD1. V lost 6 bases and J lost 2; bases outside the gene matches: 6. The V gene's germline CDR1 is MNHEY and CDR2 SVGAGI. CDR3 size: 15 residues.

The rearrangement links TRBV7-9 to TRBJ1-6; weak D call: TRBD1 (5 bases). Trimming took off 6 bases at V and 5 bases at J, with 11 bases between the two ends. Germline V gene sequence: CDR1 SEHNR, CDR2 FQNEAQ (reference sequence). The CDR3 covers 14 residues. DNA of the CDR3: TGTGCCAGCAGAGGGGAAGGAGATAATTCACCCCTCCACTTT. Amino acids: CASRGEGDNSPLHF.

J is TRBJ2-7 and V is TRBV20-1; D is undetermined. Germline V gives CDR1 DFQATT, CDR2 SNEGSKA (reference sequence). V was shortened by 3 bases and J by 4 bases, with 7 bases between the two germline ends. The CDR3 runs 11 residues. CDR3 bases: TGCAGTGCTAGCTCCGGGTACGAGCAGTACTTC. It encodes CSASSGYEQYF.

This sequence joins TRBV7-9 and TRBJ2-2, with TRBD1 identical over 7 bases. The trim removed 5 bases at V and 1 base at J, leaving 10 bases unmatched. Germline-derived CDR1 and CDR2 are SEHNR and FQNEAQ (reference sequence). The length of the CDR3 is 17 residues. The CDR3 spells CASSPFAGTVNTGELFF. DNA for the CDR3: TGTGCCAGCAGCCCTTTTGCCGGGACAGTGAACACCGGGGAGCTGTTTTTT.

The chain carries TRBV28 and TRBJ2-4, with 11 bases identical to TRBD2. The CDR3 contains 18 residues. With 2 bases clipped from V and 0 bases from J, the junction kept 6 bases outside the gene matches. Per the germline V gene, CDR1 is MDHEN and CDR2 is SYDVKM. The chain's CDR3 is CASSLKPGLAVAKNIQYF. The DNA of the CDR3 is TGTGCCAGCAGTTTAAAGCCGGGACTAGCGGTAGCCAAAAACATTCAGTACTTC.